This is a list of T cell receptor beta chains from one sample in a study of blood T cell repertoires in COVID-19. Only in-frame clones appear in the TCRdb table, and some are missing; sequencing was by immunoSEQ multiplex PCR. Of some 130,000 clones in the sample, approximately 89% are singletons; the top ten hold around 10%. The source material was peripheral blood. The receptors here all came from a man in his fifties with acute or convalescent COVID-19. Each CDR3 is given with its conserved first and last residue.

TRBV2	TRBJ1-4	CASRAGPNEKLFF
TRBV3-1/TRBV3-2	TRBJ2-7	CASSQGERSRYF
TRBV2	TRBJ1-1	CASVSSGSGTEAFF
TRBV7-7	TRBJ2-7	CASSLAQDRSRSEQYF
TRBV5-1	TRBJ2-1	CASSQGLVGEQFF
TRBV7-2	TRBJ1-2	CASSPYMGGVGYTF
TRBV7-9	TRBJ2-1	CASSFGGSGNDEQFF
TRBV7-2	TRBJ1-5	CASSLAAGLQPQHF
TRBV5-1	TRBJ1-2	CASSPTGPDGYTF
TRBV5-4	TRBJ2-1	CASSPPRGGSSDEQFF
TRBV12-3/TRBV12-4	TRBJ1-2	CASSPDGRRGYTF
TRBV27	TRBJ1-5	CASSLIPQGQPQHF
TRBV3-1/TRBV3-2	TRBJ1-2	CASSQRAGFYGYTF
TRBV15	TRBJ1-3	CATSLPTGTIYF
TRBV11-3	TRBJ2-1	CASSFGTSSGNEQFF
TRBV12-5	TRBJ1-6	CASGLAGTGTNSLHF
TRBV11-3	TRBJ2-7	CASSANLTEFNEQYF
TRBV6-5	TRBJ2-7	CASSADRSGEQYF
TRBV5-1	TRBJ2-3	CASSSGTGVRDTQYF
TRBV6-1	TRBJ2-3	CASSGTGTETLDTQYF
TRBV6-1	TRBJ2-6	CASSDLASGANVLTF
TRBV3-1/TRBV3-2	TRBJ1-3	CASSQGTEGHSGNTIYF
TRBV15	TRBJ1-1	CATSSRQNTEAFF
TRBV20-1	TRBJ1-5	CSASQNRGQPEFQPQHF
TRBV9	TRBJ2-5	CASSVRDGETQYF
TRBV6-4	TRBJ2-1	CASSPRSSGRNEQFF
TRBV7-9	TRBJ2-1	CASSFQGGIEQFF
TRBV7-2	TRBJ1-5	CASSLDRDQPQHF
TRBV19	TRBJ1-2	CASSIGTGGFPGYTF
TRBV18	TRBJ2-7	CASSPDRAAYEQYF
TRBV27	TRBJ2-1	CASSLTLAGASYNEQFF
TRBV7-2	TRBJ2-7	CASRTSGNYEQYF
TRBV10-3	TRBJ1-5	CAIRDRSNQPQHF
TRBV4-1	TRBJ1-1	CASSSTGYFRGTEAFF
TRBV5-6	TRBJ2-2	CASSSGSGELFF
TRBV3-1/TRBV3-2	TRBJ2-3	CASRGGTSGRSGDTQYF
TRBV28	TRBJ2-2	CASSSGTSGAGELFF
TRBV10-1	TRBJ2-3	CATSGSTDTQYF
TRBV7-7	TRBJ2-2	CASSFDLGANTGELFF
TRBV18	TRBJ2-7	CASSPNSLVGGGYEQYF
TRBV6-6	TRBJ1-1	CASSHKTGSNTEAFF
TRBV3-1/TRBV3-2	TRBJ1-5	CASSQERTGANQPQHF
TRBV2	TRBJ2-5	CASIGQAGRQETQYF
TRBV27	TRBJ2-3	CASSSLLDRAAETDTQYF
TRBV12-3/TRBV12-4	TRBJ1-1	CASSRASIEAFF
TRBV28	TRBJ1-2	CASHELTTGGYGYTF
TRBV5-4	TRBJ2-7	CASSTRQGAFEQYF
TRBV5-1	TRBJ2-1	CASSKGQVSSYNEQFF
TRBV7-9	TRBJ2-7	CASSFRLPGLAQYEQYF
TRBV7-2	TRBJ2-1	CASSLGQANGNEQFF
TRBV18	TRBJ1-5	CASSPGLRQPQHF
TRBV7-9	TRBJ2-7	CASSTLDLDRANSYEQYF
TRBV6-5	TRBJ2-1	CASSYGQNNEQFF